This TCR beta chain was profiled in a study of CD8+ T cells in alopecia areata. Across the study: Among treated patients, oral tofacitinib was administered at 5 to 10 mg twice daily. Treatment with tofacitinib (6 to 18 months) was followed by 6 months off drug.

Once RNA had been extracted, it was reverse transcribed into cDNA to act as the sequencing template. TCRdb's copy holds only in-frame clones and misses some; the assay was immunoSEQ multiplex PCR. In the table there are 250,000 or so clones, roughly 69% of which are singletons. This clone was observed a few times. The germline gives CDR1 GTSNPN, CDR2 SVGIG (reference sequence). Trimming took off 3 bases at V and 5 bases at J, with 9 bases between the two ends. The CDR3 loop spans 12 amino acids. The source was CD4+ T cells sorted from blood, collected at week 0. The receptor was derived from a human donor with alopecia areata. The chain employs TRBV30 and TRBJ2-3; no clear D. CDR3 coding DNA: TGTGCCTGGAGCAGGCACAGAGATACGCAGTATTTT. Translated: CAWSRHRDTQYF.